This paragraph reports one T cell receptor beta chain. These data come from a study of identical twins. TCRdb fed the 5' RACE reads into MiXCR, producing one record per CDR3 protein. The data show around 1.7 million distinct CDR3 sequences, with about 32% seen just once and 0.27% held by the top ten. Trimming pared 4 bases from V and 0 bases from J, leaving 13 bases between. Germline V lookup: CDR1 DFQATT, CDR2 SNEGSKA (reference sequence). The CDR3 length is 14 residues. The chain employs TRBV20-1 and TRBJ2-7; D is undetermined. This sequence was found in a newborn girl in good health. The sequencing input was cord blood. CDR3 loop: CSATDLLGSYEQYF. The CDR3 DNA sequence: TGCAGTGCTACCGACCTCCTAGGCTCCTACGAGCAGTACTTC.